This T cell receptor beta chain was sequenced in a study of blood T cell repertoires in COVID-19. This CDR3 is 14 amino acids long. The ends were cut back, 4 bases at V and 0 bases at J, with 7 bases in the middle. The germline V gene encodes CDR1 MGHDK and CDR2 SYGVNS. The protocol was immunoSEQ multiplex PCR, while the TCRdb copy is restricted to in-frame clones and leaves out a portion. The sample records roughly 250,000 clones, approximately 83% being singletons. This TCR was sampled from a woman aged 40-49 years with acute COVID-19. Sequencing was performed on PBMCs or T cells enriched from blood (not recorded which). The chain has TRBV25-1 and TRBJ1-3; D is unclear. The CDR3 nucleotides read TGTGCCAGCAGTGCCCCCAGCTCTGGAAACACCATATATTTT. Its translation: CASSAPSSGNTIYF. Together with reference TRBV25-1 and TRBJ1-3, the CDR3 gives the full variable domain: EADIYQTPRYLVIGTGKKITLECSQTMGHDKMYWYQQDPGMELHLIHYSYGVNSTEKGDLSSESTVSRIRTEHFPLTLESARPSHTSQYLCASSAPSSGNTIYFGEGSWLTVV.